This T cell receptor beta chain was sequenced for a study of CD8 T cells in Susac syndrome. Turning to the study itself: Patients with Susac syndrome were, at the time of blood collection, therapy-naive, maintained on corticosteroids, or maintained on intravenous immunoglobulin alone.

Random hexamers were used to reverse transcribe the RNA input (about 0.5 to 1 ug). A single record per CDR3 protein comes from TCRdb applying MiXCR to the immunoSEQ multiplex PCR reads. The sample holds about 190,000 distinct CDR3 sequences; approximately 94% are singletons and the top ten take 0.098%. Trimming cost V 6 bases and J 0 bases, with 8 bases left between them. CDR3 size: 12 residues. The germline gives CDR1 DFQATT, CDR2 SNEGSKA (reference sequence). The Susac syndrome patients fit the recently defined diagnostic criteria for definite or probable disease. The authors negatively isolated CD8+ and CD4+ T cells and FACS-enriched TEMRA cells.

V gene TRBV20-1 combines with J gene TRBJ1-2; D remains unclear. The TCR sequence derives from a human donor with Susac syndrome. The sample taken for sequencing was CD4+ T cells from PBMCs. In nucleotides, the CDR3 is TGCAGTGCCCCGACCCCTAACTATGGCTACACCTTC. Encoded protein: CSAPTPNYGYTF.